The rows below give T cell receptor beta chains drawn from one sample of a study of molecular identifiers for immune sequencing clone quantification. Using its own MiXCR run on the PCR reads, TCRdb lists one record per CDR3 protein. The table includes under 15,000 distinct CDR3 sequences, 18% detected once. The specimen was naive CD8+ T cells from blood, with Jurkat cell RNA spiked in. These receptors came from a human donor in good health. Some libraries in this study had Jurkat cell RNA spiked in. Both conserved end residues are part of each CDR3. A D gene is named only where the DNA matches it firmly. Where a row states a size, it is once, few, many or the class of an expanded clone; other rows omit it.

-	TRBV19	15	-	TRBJ1-3	CASSIGPYSGNTIYF	TGTGCCAGTAGTATTGGGCCATACTCTGGAAACACCATATATTTT
-	TRBV27	14	many	TRBJ1-2	CASRAGAYNYGYTF	TGTGCCAGCAGGGCAGGGGCATATAACTATGGCTACACCTTC
-	TRBV4-3	13	medium-sized	TRBJ2-7	CASSQDGGYEQYF	TGCGCCAGCAGCCAAGATGGGGGGTACGAGCAGTACTTC
-	TRBV4-2	15	many	TRBJ1-5	CASSQDKGDKQPQHF	TGTGCCAGCAGCCAAGATAAGGGGGATAAGCAGCCCCAGCATTTT
TRBD1	TRBV7-9	14	many	TRBJ2-7	CASSLGQGDYEQYF	TGTGCCAGCAGCTTGGGCCAGGGGGACTACGAGCAGTACTTC
TRBD2	TRBV5-1	16	many	TRBJ2-3	CASSFSSGAFTDTQYF	TGCGCCAGCAGCTTTTCTAGCGGGGCTTTCACAGATACGCAGTATTTT
-	TRBV28	11	many	TRBJ2-1	CASILYNEQFF	TGTGCCAGCATCCTCTACAATGAGCAGTTCTTC
-	TRBV20-1	16	many	TRBJ2-3	CSARDQRHLRTDTQYF	TGCAGTGCTAGAGATCAAAGACATCTCCGCACAGATACGCAGTATTTT
-	TRBV29-1	11	many	TRBJ2-5	CSVEWGETQYF	TGCAGCGTTGAATGGGGGGAGACCCAGTACTTC
-	TRBV20-1	13	medium-sized	TRBJ2-7	CSALGGSSYEQYF	TGCAGTGCCCTAGGGGGGAGCTCCTACGAGCAGTACTTC
TRBD1	TRBV27	14	many	TRBJ2-3	CASYRDRGADTQYF	TGTGCCAGCTATCGAGACAGGGGTGCAGATACGCAGTATTTT
-	TRBV30	16	many	TRBJ1-5	CAWSGLGIGGNQPQHF	TGTGCCTGGAGCGGACTAGGGATTGGTGGCAATCAGCCCCAGCATTTT
-	TRBV7-2	13	medium-sized	TRBJ2-1	CASSPLAYNEQFF	TGTGCCAGCAGCCCCTTGGCCTACAATGAGCAGTTCTTC
TRBD1	TRBV10-1	16	many	TRBJ1-4	CASSPGTDRGGEKLFF	TGCGCCAGCAGTCCCGGGACCGACAGGGGCGGTGAAAAACTGTTTTTT
-	TRBV30	13	medium-sized	TRBJ1-1	CAWSPMGFAEAFF	TGTGCCTGGAGTCCAATGGGATTCGCTGAAGCTTTCTTT
-	TRBV27	14	many	TRBJ1-1	CASSTRVFNTEAFF	TGTGCCAGCAGTACACGGGTATTTAACACTGAAGCTTTCTTT
TRBD2	TRBV10-1	14	many	TRBJ2-3	CASSRLAGGDTQYF	TGCGCCAGCAGTCGTCTAGCGGGAGGAGATACGCAGTATTTT
TRBD1	TRBV7-9	16	medium-sized	TRBJ2-2	CASSSNDRDNTGELFF	TGTGCCAGCAGCTCAAACGACAGGGATAACACCGGGGAGCTGTTTTTT
TRBD2	TRBV7-2	17	medium-sized	TRBJ2-1	CASSLGRGTSGNNEQFF	TGTGCCAGCAGCTTAGGGCGGGGTACTAGCGGTAACAATGAGCAGTTCTTC
-	TRBV27	16	many	TRBJ2-6	CASSRGQISGANVLTF	TGTGCCAGCAGCCGGGGACAAATCTCTGGGGCCAACGTCCTGACTTTC
-	TRBV10-1	16	medium-sized	TRBJ2-7	CASSEVGGFRVTEQYF	TGCGCCAGCAGTGAAGTCGGTGGATTTAGAGTTACCGAGCAGTACTTC
-	TRBV27	15	medium-sized	TRBJ2-6	CASSQFPSGANVLTF	TGTGCCAGCAGCCAATTCCCTAGCGGGGCCAACGTCCTGACTTTC
TRBD1	TRBV24-1	22	medium-sized	TRBJ2-3	CATSDPIGQGTVWTQSTDTQYF	TGTGCCACCAGTGACCCAATTGGACAGGGAACGGTATGGACTCAAAGCACAGATACGCAGTATTTT
TRBD2	TRBV6-5	16	medium-sized	TRBJ2-2	CASSLLAGENTGELFF	TGTGCCAGCAGTTTATTAGCGGGAGAGAACACCGGGGAGCTGTTTTTT
TRBD2	TRBV29-1	14	few	TRBJ2-1	CSVRGSGRSGEQFF	TGCAGCGTCCGGGGTAGCGGGAGGTCTGGAGAGCAGTTCTTC
TRBD1	TRBV28	14	few	TRBJ1-2	CASSLRTGLDGYTF	TGTGCCAGCAGTTTACGGACAGGGCTAGATGGCTACACCTTC
-	TRBV30	15	medium-sized	TRBJ2-1	CAWSDLGAPGNEQFF	TGTGCCTGGAGTGACTTAGGGGCGCCGGGGAATGAGCAGTTCTTC
-	TRBV4-1	16	-	TRBJ2-5	CASGQESDLSQETQYF	TGCGCCAGCGGCCAAGAATCGGACCTGAGTCAAGAGACCCAGTACTTT
TRBD2	TRBV27	16	-	TRBJ2-1	CASSSPAGRGANEQFF	TGTGCCAGCAGTTCCCCGGCCGGGAGGGGGGCCAATGAGCAGTTCTTC
-	TRBV5-1	12	many	TRBJ1-1	CASSLTRTEAFF	TGCGCCAGCAGCTTGACCCGCACTGAAGCTTTCTTT
-	TRBV5-6	15	few	TRBJ2-1	CASSGGQSSYNEQFF	TGTGCCAGCAGCGGGGGCCAGAGCTCCTACAATGAGCAGTTCTTC
-	TRBV27	13	many	TRBJ2-2	CASRDGMMQELFF	TGTGCCAGCAGGGACGGAATGATGCAGGAGCTGTTTTTT
-	TRBV14	15	medium-sized	TRBJ2-5	CASSLSGTWQETQYF	TGTGCCAGCAGCCTGTCCGGGACTTGGCAAGAGACCCAGTACTTC
-	TRBV7-9	12	-	TRBJ2-1	CASSLAVNERFF	TGTGCCAGCAGCTTAGCTGTTAATGAGCGGTTCTTC
-	TRBV7-9	16	-	TRBJ2-7	CASSSGFEGVTYEEYF	TGTGCCAGCAGCTCGGGCTTTGAGGGGGTCACCTACGAGGAGTACTTC
-	TRBV4-3	16	medium-sized	TRBJ1-6	CASSQDRGSRNSPLHF	TGCGCCAGCAGCCAAGATAGAGGCAGTCGTAATTCACCCCTCCACTTT
-	TRBV12-5	14	few	TRBJ2-1	CASGLVVGANEQFF	TGTGCTAGTGGTTTGGTGGTCGGGGCCAATGAGCAGTTCTTC
TRBD1	TRBV20-1	16	medium-sized	TRBJ2-7	CSARGTERMFFYEQYF	TGCAGTGCTAGGGGGACAGAGAGGATGTTCTTCTACGAGCAGTACTTC
-	TRBV19	13	many	TRBJ2-5	CAHLARGQETQYF	TGTGCCCATTTAGCGAGAGGACAAGAGACCCAGTACTTC
-	TRBV27	15	many	TRBJ2-6	CAGHLCCSGANVLTF	TGTGCCGGCCATCTATGTTGCTCTGGGGCCAACGTCCTGACTTTC
-	TRBV6-2/TRBV6-3	15	medium-sized	TRBJ1-5	CASGRPNEIRQPQHF	TGTGCCAGCGGTCGGCCGAATGAGATCCGTCAGCCCCAGCATTTT
-	TRBV2	13	medium-sized	TRBJ2-1	CASRQSSYNEQFF	TGTGCCAGCAGACAAAGCTCCTACAATGAGCAGTTCTTC
TRBD2	TRBV27	17	medium-sized	TRBJ2-7	CASSTGLAGGPWFEQYF	TGTGCCAGCAGCACAGGGCTAGCGGGAGGGCCGTGGTTCGAGCAGTACTTC
-	TRBV19	18	medium-sized	TRBJ2-3	CASSRSGWEGIHTDTQYF	TGTGCCAGTAGTAGATCAGGTTGGGAAGGAATTCACACAGATACGCAGTATTTT
TRBD2	TRBV28	20	many	TRBJ2-5	CASSLTGTSAVGYSEETQYF	TGTGCCAGCAGTTTAACCGGGACTAGCGCTGTGGGTTACTCCGAAGAGACCCAGTACTTC
-	TRBV30	15	many	TRBJ1-1	CAWSPHPGGNTEAFF	TGTGCCTGGAGTCCACACCCCGGCGGAAACACTGAAGCTTTCTTT
-	TRBV19	11	once	TRBJ2-7	CATQRGYEQYF	TGTGCCACCCAGAGGGGTTACGAGCAGTACTTC
-	TRBV24-1	16	-	TRBJ2-1	CATSDFRGEGSNEQFF	TGTGCCACCAGTGATTTTAGGGGGGAAGGCTCCAATGAGCAGTTCTTC
-	TRBV6-1	13	many	TRBJ1-1	CASSQGPSTEAFF	TGTGCCAGCAGCCAGGGCCCGAGCACTGAAGCTTTCTTT
-	TRBV9	17	-	TRBJ1-6	CASSVRQDVSYNSPLHF	TGTGCCAGCAGCGTCCGCCAGGACGTCTCCTACAATTCACCCCTCCACTTT
TRBD2	TRBV27	16	many	TRBJ2-1	CASSSFKAGVINEQFF	TGTGCCAGCAGTTCTTTTAAGGCGGGAGTCATTAATGAGCAGTTCTTC
-	TRBV13	18	medium-sized	TRBJ2-3	CASSSSVGDPQSTDTQYF	TGTGCCAGCAGCTCCTCCGTGGGAGACCCACAAAGCACAGATACGCAGTATTTT